The 20 T cell receptor beta chains presented below share a single source sample, sequenced in a study of T cell repertoires in cytomegalovirus infection. From the reads, TCRdb called clonotypes with MiXCR, one entry per CDR3 protein. The sample contains around 140,000 distinct CDR3 sequences, 5.5% to 8% of which appear only once. The source material was PBMCs. The source of these receptors is a human donor in good health (CMV status not recorded). Some clones in this sample may be carry-over from other donors' samples.

This clonotype has a count of ten or more. V and J are TRBV7-2 and TRBJ2-7; D gene unclear. This CDR3 is built from 14 residues. V was clipped by 1 base and J by 2 bases, with 9 bases between them. Germline CDR1 is SGHTA and CDR2 is FQGNSA. The CDR3 spells CASSLGNGPYEQYF. As DNA, the CDR3 is TGTGCCAGCAGCTTAGGCAACGGACCCTACGAGCAGTACTTC.

This clonotype was observed at least ten times. This sequence joins TRBV7-9 and TRBJ2-3; D unresolved. Germline V lookup: CDR1 SEHNR, CDR2 FQNEAQ (reference sequence). V lost 1 base and J lost 8, with 7 bases in between. The CDR3 totals 12 residues. CDR3 amino acids: CASSLETSTQYF. The CDR3 region has the DNA TGTGCCAGCAGCTTAGAGACGTCTACGCAGTATTTT.

This clonotype showed up many times. The V and J genes are TRBV19 and TRBJ2-1; 7 positions agree with TRBD1. The germline CDR1 and CDR2 sequences are LNHDA and SQIVND (reference sequence). The CDR3 runs 16 residues. The V and J ends lost 4 bases and 6 bases, in that order; junction bases with no gene match: 12. This CDR3 is CASSTRQGSGSNEQFF. CDR3 sequence (DNA): TGTGCCAGTAGTACTAGACAGGGTTCGGGTTCCAATGAGCAGTTCTTC.

This clonotype was recorded many times. The chain carries TRBV27 and TRBJ2-5; D tentatively reads TRBD1 or TRBD2 (5 bases each). The CDR3 runs to 14 residues. Trimming removed 2 bases from V and 5 bases from J, with 12 bases in between. Germline-derived CDR1 and CDR2 are MNHEY and SMNVEV (reference sequence). The CDR3 DNA reads TGTGCCAGCAGTTTACTTGCAGGGACGGAGACCCAGTACTTC. Amino acid sequence: CASSLLAGTETQYF.

This clonotype was seen many times. J is TRBJ1-3 and V is TRBV7-2; D not certain. Trimming cost V 3 bases and J 2 bases, with 11 bases left between them. Per the germline V gene, CDR1 is SGHTA and CDR2 is FQGNSA. This CDR3 region has 15 residues. DNA of the CDR3: TGTGCCAGCAGCTTCTACCGACAAACTGGAAACACCATATATTTT. Its protein is CASSFYRQTGNTIYF.

This clonotype has ten or more counts. The V call is TRBV7-9, the J call TRBJ1-5; D remains unclear. The CDR3 extends over 16 amino acids. Germline values: CDR1 SEHNR, CDR2 FQNEAQ (reference sequence). Trimming took 1 base from V and 0 from J, leaving 10 bases between them. CDR3 coding DNA: TGTGCCAGCAGCTTAGGAGCGACCGATAGCAATCAGCCCCAGCATTTT. This gives the protein CASSLGATDSNQPQHF.

V usage is TRBV20-1 and J usage is TRBJ2-1; a possible D gene is TRBD1 (8 bases). Germline CDR1 reads DFQATT; CDR2 reads SNEGSKA (reference sequence). Trimming stripped 2 bases from V and 0 bases from J, with 17 bases between. The CDR3 is 17 residues long. As DNA, the CDR3 is TGCAGTGCTAGATACTACAGGGGGGGGGGCTCCTACAATGAGCAGTTCTTC. This translates into CSARYYRGGGSYNEQFF.

This clonotype was observed many times. V and J are TRBV6-2 or TRBV6-3 and TRBJ1-1, with D perhaps TRBD1 (5 bases). The germline gives CDR1 MNHEY, CDR2 SVGEGT. The CDR3 has 14 residues. V was clipped by 7 bases and J by 10 bases, with 22 bases between them. In nucleotides, the CDR3 is TGTGCCAGCATCCCTGCGGGGCCTGGGGTTGGAGCTTTCTTT. Amino acid sequence: CASIPAGPGVGAFF.

Of note for this clonotype: Relative to the germline gene, one junction end is altered; a read error may explain this. The chain has TRBV28 and TRBJ2-1; possible D gene TRBD1, 6 bases. CDR1 MDHEN and CDR2 SYDVKM come from the germline V gene. This CDR3 spans 12 amino acids. The CDR3 DNA sequence: TGTGCCAGCAGTCCCCCGGGACAAGCTAAGATCTTC. Protein sequence: CASSPPGQAKIF.

This clonotype was seen ten or more times. The gene calls are TRBV19 and TRBJ2-1; maybe TRBD2 (5 bases). The CDR3 contains 14 residues. V shed 4 bases and J shed 10 bases, with 17 bases lying between them. Germline lookup yields CDR1 LNHDA and CDR2 SQIVND (reference sequence). CDR3 nucleotide sequence: TGTGCCAGTAGTAGCCAAACGACGACGGGGGAGCAGTTCTTC. Protein product: CASSSQTTTGEQFF.

This clonotype was seen repeatedly, ten times or more. The gene calls are TRBV12-3 or TRBV12-4 and TRBJ1-2; TRBD1 matches 8 bases. The CDR3 spans 14 residues. V gave up 7 bases and J gave up 8 bases; unmatched junction bases: 12. This CDR3 reads CASTKTGEGRGYTF. CDR3 coding DNA: TGTGCCAGCACCAAGACAGGGGAAGGGAGGGGCTACACCTTC.

This clonotype was seen at least ten times. The rearrangement links TRBV7-9 to TRBJ2-3, with 7 bases matching TRBD2. The germline CDR1 and CDR2 sequences are SEHNR and FQNEAQ (reference sequence). The trim removed 5 bases at V and 6 bases at J, leaving 14 bases unmatched. This CDR3 is 16 amino acids long. The CDR3 DNA reads TGTGCCAGCAGCCCGGGGGTAGCGGGCTCCCTGGATACGCAGTATTTT. This translates into CASSPGVAGSLDTQYF.

The table lists this clonotype with many counts. This chain links TRBV29-1 with TRBJ1-2; D is unclear. Germline CDR1 reads SQVTM; CDR2 reads ANQGSEA. Trimming took 0 bases from V and 4 from J, leaving 18 bases between them. The length of the CDR3 is 16 residues. The CDR3 nucleotides are TGCAGCGTTGAAGATAGGGCGGATCCGTACTTCTATGGCTACACCTTC. Protein sequence: CSVEDRADPYFYGYTF. Filled out from reference TRBV29-1 and TRBJ1-2, the complete variable domain reads SAVISQKPSRDICQRGTSLTIQCQVDSQVTMMFWYRQQPGQSLTLIATANQGSEATYESGFVIDKFPISRPNLTFSTLTVSNMSPEDSSIYLCSVEDRADPYFYGYTFGSGTRLTVV.

The table lists this clonotype with many counts. The CDR3 DNA follows: TGTGCCAGCAGCACGATACAGGGGGCCCAGCATTTT. Its protein is CASSTIQGAQHF. This rearrangement joins TRBV7-9 to TRBJ1-5; 8 bases are a match to TRBD1. Germline CDR1 reads SEHNR; CDR2 reads FQNEAQ (reference sequence). The CDR3 is 12 amino acids. The trim removed 5 bases at V and 11 bases at J, leaving 5 bases unmatched.

This clonotype was recorded at least ten times. The V call is TRBV28, the J call TRBJ1-5; 9 bases agree with TRBD1. Germline CDR1 is MDHEN and CDR2 is SYDVKM. The V segment lost 6 bases and the J segment 4 bases; nucleotides outside the gene matches: 10. The CDR3 has 16 amino acids. CDR3 region: CASSAGTGSRNQPQHF. The CDR3 DNA reads as TGTGCCAGCAGCGCCGGGACAGGGTCAAGGAATCAGCCCCAGCATTTT.

This clonotype came up many times. The V gene is TRBV7-2, the J gene TRBJ1-5; 10 nucleotides match TRBD1. The CDR3 extends over 16 amino acids. Germline CDR1 and CDR2: SGHTA and FQGNSA. V trimming: 4 bases; J trimming: 7 bases; junction bases outside the gene matches: 10. CDR3 in amino acids: CASSSGTGDIRQPQHF. The CDR3 DNA follows: TGTGCCAGCAGCTCCGGGACAGGGGACATAAGGCAGCCCCAGCATTTT.

This clonotype has ten or more counts. This chain uses TRBV2 with TRBJ2-3; TRBD2 aligns across 8 bases. Germline CDR1 is SNHLY and CDR2 is FYNNEI. V was pared by 3 bases and J by 2 bases, with 4 bases of the junction left unmatched. The CDR3 extends over 15 amino acids. As DNA, the CDR3 is TGTGCCAGCAGTGAGGGTAGCGGGGTCACAGATACGCAGTATTTT. Amino acid sequence: CASSEGSGVTDTQYF.

The chain combines TRBV6-2 or TRBV6-3 with TRBJ2-3; D gene ambiguous. CDR1 is MNHEY, CDR2 SVGEGT, per germline. This CDR3 is built from 14 residues. Deletions cut 2 bases from V and 4 bases from J, with 10 bases between. The CDR3 here is CASSYLSFSDTQYF. The DNA for the CDR3 is TGTGCCAGCAGTTACCTCTCCTTCTCAGATACGCAGTATTTT.

This clonotype was counted at least ten times. V and J are TRBV7-6 and TRBJ1-1, with D possibly TRBD1 on 6 matching bases. CDR3 size: 15 residues. The V gene lost 0 bases and the J gene lost 1 base, with 9 bases spanning the gap. Germline V lookup: CDR1 SGHVS, CDR2 FNYEAQ. CDR3 nucleotides: TGTGCCAGCAGCTTAGCAACAGGGCGGAACACTGAAGCTTTCTTT. Translation: CASSLATGRNTEAFF.

This clonotype was recorded many times. The chain carries TRBV5-1 and TRBJ2-1; unclear D gene. Deletions cut 4 bases from V and 0 bases from J, with 8 bases between. The germline V gene has CDR1 SGHRS and CDR2 YFSETQ. The CDR3 has 14 residues. CDR3 sequence reads: CASSQFLSYNEQFF. DNA of the CDR3: TGCGCCAGCAGCCAGTTTCTCTCCTACAATGAGCAGTTCTTC.